The present T cell receptor beta chain was sequenced within a study of glioma-infiltrating T cells. The overall study: Glioblastomas were WHO grade IV, sampled at first diagnosis; low-grade were grade II. Study-level results: CDR3 overlap between tissue and blood was very small. A blood CDR3 motif signature was depleted in highly divergent patients.

Amplification of TCR alpha and beta CDR3 regions from RNA used iRepertoire nested multiplex PCR. TCRdb re-derived calls from the multiplex PCR reads in MiXCR, one entry per CDR3 protein. The sample carries around 390,000 distinct CDR3 sequences, 41% recorded once. The CDR3 spans 14 residues. V was pared by 3 bases and J by 5 bases, with 9 bases of the junction left unmatched. Per germline, CDR1 DFQATT and CDR2 SNEGSKA (reference sequence). A word on this clonotype: Its cognate antigen is unknown.

Material: glioma tissue, nonneoplastic brain tissue, or PBMCs (not recorded which). The rearrangement joins TRBV20-1 to TRBJ2-5, with 7 bases matching TRBD1. The receptor's source is a human donor with low-grade glioma or glioblastoma, undergoing nonglioma brain surgery, or in good health (not recorded which). CDR3: CSASLQGSGETQYF. The CDR3 coding sequence is TGCAGTGCTAGCTTACAGGGGTCGGGGGAGACCCAGTACTTC.